These 17 T cell receptor beta chains were all obtained from the same sample, sequenced in a study of vaccination and CD4 T cells after COVID-19. Cultured CD4+ T cell DNA underwent sequencing with the Oncomine TCR Beta short-read assay. One entry per CDR3 protein, called by TCRdb with MiXCR from the PCR reads. The table records under 12,000 distinct CDR3 sequences, 70% of them present only once. These receptors have no known antigen. Indicated treatment: approximately nine-day PBMC culture with coronavirus spike peptide pools or control peptides (ViraFEST assay). Sequenced material: CD4+ T cells from blood, cultured in vitro. These TCRs come from a human donor who had recovered from COVID-19.

The J gene is TRBJ1-1, the V gene TRBV27; D gene uncertain. The V end lost 2 bases, the J end lost 8 bases, and 12 bases lay between the germline ends. Germline V gives CDR1 MNHEY, CDR2 SMNVEV (reference sequence). This CDR3 contains 13 residues. The CDR3 DNA is TGTGCCAGCAGTTTACGGGCGCTGACGGAAGCTTTCTTT. It yields the protein CASSLRALTEAFF.

The chain links TRBV6-1 to TRBJ1-5; 7 bases match TRBD1. Germline V gene data show CDR1 as MNHNS and CDR2 as SASEGT. This CDR3 region has 13 residues. With 6 bases clipped from V and 7 bases from J, the junction kept 6 bases outside the gene matches. CDR3 sequence (DNA): TGTGCCAGCAGAGGGGACAGAATACAGCCCCAGCATTTT. Translated: CASRGDRIQPQHF.

The chain carries TRBV28 and TRBJ1-5; maybe TRBD1 (5 bases). Germline lookup yields CDR1 MDHEN and CDR2 SYDVKM. The CDR3 extends over 15 amino acids. The germline V and J ends were trimmed by 3 bases and 3 bases, with 12 bases remaining between them. The CDR3 region has the DNA TGTGCCAGCAGTTTCCAGGGAGCCCACAATCAGCCCCAGCATTTT. This sequence encodes CASSFQGAHNQPQHF.

This clonotype appeared once. This CDR3 is CASSPSVVQPQHF. The DNA of the CDR3 is TGTGCCAGCAGTCCCTCAGTGGTTCAGCCCCAGCATTTT. V is TRBV28 and J is TRBJ1-5; D is uncertain. Trimming stripped 5 bases from V and 6 bases from J, with 11 bases between. This CDR3 contains 13 residues. Germline CDR1 MDHEN, CDR2 SYDVKM.

This chain links TRBV7-9 with TRBJ1-1, with unresolved D. This CDR3 is built from 17 residues. Germline V lookup: CDR1 SEHNR, CDR2 FQNEAQ (reference sequence). Trimming cost V 4 bases and J 8 bases, with 26 bases left between them. The DNA of the CDR3 is TGTGCCAGCAGCTCCCGCCGGGGAGGGTCGGTTACAAGCGAAGCTTTCTTT. This gives the protein CASSSRRGGSVTSEAFF.

J is TRBJ2-7 and V is TRBV15, with 9 bases that match TRBD1. V dropped 2 bases and J dropped 5; count of bases not matched to a gene: 7. From germline, CDR1 is LNHNV and CDR2 YYDKDF (reference sequence). This CDR3 contains 15 residues. CDR3 sequence reads: CATSRPGQGGNEQYF. Written as DNA, the CDR3 is TGTGCCACCAGCAGACCGGGACAGGGAGGCAACGAGCAGTACTTC.

V gene TRBV7-8 combines with J gene TRBJ1-2, with D tentatively TRBD1 (6 bases). The V end lost 2 bases, the J end lost 4 bases, and 8 bases lay between the germline ends. CDR3 length: 13 residues. Per germline, CDR1 SGHVS and CDR2 FQNEAQ. The CDR3 region is CASSLLDSYGYTF. The CDR3 nucleotides read TGTGCCAGCAGCTTATTGGACAGCTATGGCTACACCTTC.

This clonotype was seen only once. V usage is TRBV20-1 and J usage is TRBJ1-1; D is ambiguous. With 6 bases removed from V and 5 bases from J, the gap between germline ends came to 13 bases. CDR1 and CDR2 from the germline V gene are DFQATT and SNEGSKA (reference sequence). The CDR3 is 12 amino acids. The CDR3 loop reads CSARLGLTEAFF. The CDR3 DNA reads as TGCAGTGCCCGTCTCGGGTTGACTGAAGCTTTCTTT.

The gene calls are TRBV20-1 and TRBJ2-5; no clear D gene. The CDR3 has 14 amino acids. With 1 base removed from V and 2 bases from J, the gap between germline ends came to 11 bases. CDR1 and CDR2 from the germline V gene are DFQATT and SNEGSKA (reference sequence). CDR3 in amino acids: CSARAWTDQETQYF. The CDR3 DNA follows: TGCAGTGCTAGAGCTTGGACGGATCAAGAGACCCAGTACTTC.

The chain links TRBV6-1 to TRBJ2-7; 9 positions agree with TRBD2. The trim removed 8 bases at V and 2 bases at J, leaving 4 bases unmatched. This CDR3 is 13 amino acids long. From germline, CDR1 is MNHNS and CDR2 SASEGT. CDR3 in DNA: TGTGCCAGCGGGACTAGCAGAGCCTACGAGCAGTACTTC. Encoded protein: CASGTSRAYEQYF.

The CDR3 loop is CSAVGEETQYF. Written as DNA, the CDR3 is TGCAGTGCGGTAGGGGAAGAGACCCAGTACTTC. J is TRBJ2-5 and V is TRBV20-1; D possibly corresponds to TRBD1 (5 bases). With 6 bases removed from V and 3 bases from J, the gap between germline ends came to 8 bases. The CDR3 spans 11 residues. Germline V CDR1 and CDR2: DFQATT, SNEGSKA (reference sequence).

The chain combines TRBV28 with TRBJ2-3; the match to TRBD2 covers 8 bases. V was pared by 6 bases and J by 2 bases, with 4 bases of the junction left unmatched. Germline CDR1 is MDHEN and CDR2 is SYDVKM. This CDR3 region has 14 residues. The CDR3, as DNA: TGTGCCAGCAGGAGAGCGGGGGTCACAGATACGCAGTATTTT. Encoded protein: CASRRAGVTDTQYF.

This rearrangement joins TRBV7-2 to TRBJ2-5; D not certain. The CDR3 sequence is 16 residues long. CDR1 is SGHTA, CDR2 FQGNSA, per germline. Between the trimmed V and J ends, which lost 4 bases and 5 bases, there was a span of 20 bases. The CDR3 DNA reads as TGTGCCAGCAGCTCCGCCGAGTCGGGCCTTCGGGAGACCCAGTACTTC. This encodes CASSSAESGLRETQYF.

This clonotype was seen a handful of times. This chain joins TRBV7-2 and TRBJ1-5; the D gene is possibly TRBD1 (5 bases). Germline V gene sequence: CDR1 SGHTA, CDR2 FQGNSA. Trimming took off 5 bases at V and 0 bases at J, with 17 bases between the two ends. The CDR3 runs 17 residues. The CDR3 protein is CASSPYTGTHSNQPQHF. CDR3 DNA: TGTGCCAGCAGCCCTTATACCGGGACCCATAGCAATCAGCCCCAGCATTTT.

The rearrangement links TRBV24-1 to TRBJ1-5, with TRBD1 matching over 9 bases. The V and J ends lost 4 bases and 6 bases, in that order; junction bases with no gene match: 6. The CDR3 spans 15 residues. Looked up from germline, CDR1 is KGHDR and CDR2 is SFDVKD. CDR3 bases: TGTGCCACCAGTGAGGCGGGACAGGGAAGTCAGCCCCAGCATTTT. It is translated as CATSEAGQGSQPQHF.

V usage is TRBV20-1 and J usage is TRBJ2-7, with a weak D call TRBD2 (5 bases). The CDR3 has 14 amino acids. V gave up 7 bases and J gave up 0 bases, with 16 bases separating them. CDR1 is DFQATT and CDR2 is SNEGSKA in the germline V gene (reference sequence). The CDR3 region is CSVRRTLNSYEQYF. CDR3 in DNA: TGCAGTGTAAGAAGGACTCTCAACTCCTACGAGCAGTACTTC.

The V gene is TRBV20-1, the J gene TRBJ1-1, with 8 bases lining up with TRBD1. Germline CDR1 and CDR2: DFQATT and SNEGSKA (reference sequence). This CDR3 is 15 amino acids long. V shed 5 bases and J 2 bases; nucleotides not matched to a gene: 10. CDR3 amino acids: CSAGQGPLLNTEAFF. As DNA, the CDR3 is TGCAGTGCTGGACAGGGCCCCCTGCTCAACACTGAAGCTTTCTTT.